This paragraph reports one TCR beta chain. The antigen is undetermined. This sample was taken from a study of identical twins. General study points: Fewer insertions were carried by abundant cord blood beta clonotypes, but none was seen in memory repertoires.

CDR3 size: 14 residues. Losses at the gene ends were 2 bases for V and 4 bases for J; bases not matched to a gene: 4. Germline V gene sequence: CDR1 ENHRY, CDR2 SYGVKD. TCRdb recomputed calls from the 5' RACE reads with MiXCR, one row per CDR3 protein. The data contain approximately 550,000 distinct CDR3 sequences, under 25% of them seen just once; the ten biggest clones take up 0.45% to 0.5%. The sample also formed part of further work on yellow fever vaccine responses in identical twins.

The TCR was taken from a woman aged 18 to 35 in good health. The sequenced sample consisted of CD4+ T cells sorted from blood. The chain links TRBV10-3 to TRBJ1-2; 7 nucleotides align to TRBD1. The CDR3 nucleotides read TGTGCCATCAGTGAGAATCGGGACAGCTATGGCTACACCTTC. Translating gives CAISENRDSYGYTF.